A selection of T cell receptor beta chains follows, all from one sample in a study of cytomegalovirus exposure and HLA in healthy donors. Produced via immunoSEQ multiplex PCR; TCRdb's table is partial and in-frame only. The table includes over 70,000 clones, approximately 80% detected once. Sequencing was performed on PBMCs. Every receptor here comes from a man aged 18 to 29 in good health and CMV-seronegative. The CDR3 runs from the conserved cysteine through the conserved F or W. A D gene is named only where the DNA matches it firmly. Rows may omit the clone size; those that give it use once, few, many or a size class.

CDR3,DNA,D,size,J,V
CASSLVRQGNSNQPQHF,TGTGCCAGCAGCTTGGTACGACAGGGAAATAGCAATCAGCCCCAGCATTTT,TRBD1,-,TRBJ1-5,TRBV5-8
CASSLRRGLATNEKLFF,TGTGCCAGCAGCTTAAGAAGGGGCCTAGCAACTAATGAAAAACTGTTTTTT,-,-,TRBJ1-4,TRBV7-9
CASSYRVGNTEAFF,TGTGCCAGCAGTTATCGGGTCGGGAACACTGAAGCTTTCTTT,-,-,TRBJ1-1,TRBV6-5
CASSPRSGGGSPLHF,TGTGCCAGTAGCCCCCGGTCCGGCGGCGGATCACCCCTCCACTTT,-,-,TRBJ1-6,TRBV19
CASSYWTGGMYEQYF,TGTGCCAGCAGTTACTGGACAGGGGGAATGTACGAGCAGTACTTC,TRBD1,-,TRBJ2-7,TRBV6-5
CSVDGQGAREQYF,TGCAGCGTGGACGGACAGGGGGCCCGCGAGCAGTACTTC,TRBD1,-,TRBJ2-7,TRBV29-1
CASSLGDRTNEKLFF,TGCGCCAGCAGCTTGGGTGACAGGACTAATGAAAAACTGTTTTTT,-,once,TRBJ1-4,TRBV5-1
CSVGTGTGFLHEQFF,TGCAGCGTCGGAACCGGGACAGGGTTCTTGCATGAGCAGTTCTTC,TRBD1,-,TRBJ2-1,TRBV29-1
CASSAHEGNSGNTIYF,TGTGCCAGCAGCGCCCACGAGGGAAACTCTGGAAACACCATATATTTT,-,-,TRBJ1-3,TRBV9
CASSMVTGAGGANVLTF,TGTGCCAGTAGTATGGTTACAGGGGCTGGTGGGGCCAACGTCCTGACTTTC,TRBD1,-,TRBJ2-6,TRBV19
CASSPSAGTSGALETQYF,TGTGCCAGCAGCCCCAGTGCGGGGACTAGCGGGGCATTAGAGACCCAGTACTTC,TRBD2,-,TRBJ2-5,TRBV11-3
CASSLGLAGETDTQYF,TGCGCCAGCAGCTTGGGACTAGCGGGGGAGACAGATACGCAGTATTTT,TRBD2,once,TRBJ2-3,TRBV5-1